This entry lists 7 T cell receptor beta chains sequenced from one sample in a study of tumor-infiltrating lymphocytes in primary liver carcinoma. Total RNA and DNA came together from approximately 20-30 mg of bulk tissue without cell sorting. Synthesis of TCR beta cDNA was carried out from about 500 ng total RNA with a constant-region primer. It was through three nested multiplex PCR rounds of slightly modified ARM-PCR that TCR beta libraries arose. Running ten to eleven cycles apiece, the first two PCR rounds relied on TRBV1-TRBV30 forward primers together with a C-beta reverse primer. TCRdb called the multiplex PCR reads again in MiXCR, with one record for every CDR3 protein. The sample lists approximately 73,000 distinct CDR3 sequences, 65% to 75% occurring once. Input material: liver tumor tissue from sampling region 4. Subset meaning: tumor region T4, right-lateral pole. The receptor source for this set is a woman in her fifties or sixties with primary liver carcinoma and hepatitis B virus infection.

The chain combines TRBV5-6 with TRBJ2-1; no clear D gene. Germline V CDR1 and CDR2: SGHDT, YYEEEE. V was shortened by 4 bases and J by 7 bases, with 21 bases between the two germline ends. The CDR3 totals 16 residues. CDR3 residues: CASSLEIGPLWNEQFF. Here the CDR3 DNA reads TGTGCCAGCAGCCTGGAGATTGGTCCGCTTTGGAATGAGCAGTTCTTC.

Points on this clonotype: Since the CDR3 does not end with the conserved phenylalanine or tryptophan, this likely comes from a read error. This chain links TRBV5-3 with TRBJ2-3; the D is unclear. TRBV5-3 is an ORF for which the function is uncertain. CDR3 size: 17 residues. V was trimmed by 1 base and J by 3 bases, leaving 18 bases between them. The CDR3 region is CARSLTTEEILTDTQYS. CDR3 sequence (DNA): TGTGCCAGAAGCTTGACTACCGAAGAAATTCTTACAGATACGCAGTATTCT.

This clonotype was recorded only once. Because it lacks the conserved phenylalanine or tryptophan at the end, this CDR3 is likely a read error. V is TRBV11-2 and J is TRBJ2-2; the D is unclear. Trimming removed 5 bases from V and 9 bases from J, with 19 bases in between. The CDR3 sequence is 15 residues long. CDR1 and CDR2 (germline): SGHAT, FQNNGV. The CDR3 region is CASSPPQGPIRELFL. The CDR3 coding sequence is TGTGCCAGCAGCCCTCCGCAAGGACCGATCAGGGAGCTGTTTCTT.

This clonotype was found a few times. One junction end does not reproduce the germline sequence, and a read error may be involved. The CDR3 region has the DNA TGCGCCAGCAGCTTAGACAGCAGGTCCTACGAGCAGTGCTTC. Translation gives CASSLDSRSYEQCF. The chain has TRBV5-1 and TRBJ2-7, with D maybe TRBD1 (5 bases). The germline CDR1 and CDR2 sequences are SGHRS and YFSETQ. This CDR3 contains 14 residues. The variable domain in full, with the rest retrieved from reference TRBV5-1 and TRBJ2-7, is KAGVTQTPRYLIKTRGQQVTLSCSPISGHRSVSWYQQTPGQGLQFLFEYFSETQRNKGNFPGRFSGRQFSNSRSEMNVSTLELGDSALYLCASSLDSRSYEQCFGPGTRLTVT.

In its sample, this clonotype was seen once. The chain employs TRBV12-3 or TRBV12-4 and TRBJ2-7; 13 positions agree with TRBD2. This CDR3 spans 21 amino acids. V lost 2 bases, J lost 2 bases, and 18 bases stayed unmatched. The CDR3 loop reads CASSLITLVGTSGNGAYEQYF. CDR3 DNA: TGTGCCAGCAGTTTAATTACATTGGTGGGGACTAGCGGGAATGGGGCCTACGAGCAGTACTTC.

Regarding this clonotype: The CDR3 end shows no conserved phenylalanine or tryptophan, and so a read error is likely. The chain is built from TRBV11-3 and TRBJ2-7; 7 nucleotides align to TRBD1. Germline CDR1 and CDR2: SGHNT and YENEEA. The CDR3 is made up of 15 amino acids. CDR3 protein: CGSSPGAGGNYEQYS. In nucleotides, the CDR3 is TGTGGCAGCAGCCCCGGGGCAGGGGGTAACTACGAGCAGTACTCC.

This clonotype has more than one count but fewer than ten. The chain links TRBV20-1 to TRBJ1-2; 10 bases agree with TRBD1. The CDR3 is 11 residues long. The germline CDR1 and CDR2 sequences are DFQATT and SNEGSKA (reference sequence). CDR3 DNA: TGCGGGACAGGGGATAACTATGGCTACACCTTC. Protein sequence: CGTGDNYGYTF.